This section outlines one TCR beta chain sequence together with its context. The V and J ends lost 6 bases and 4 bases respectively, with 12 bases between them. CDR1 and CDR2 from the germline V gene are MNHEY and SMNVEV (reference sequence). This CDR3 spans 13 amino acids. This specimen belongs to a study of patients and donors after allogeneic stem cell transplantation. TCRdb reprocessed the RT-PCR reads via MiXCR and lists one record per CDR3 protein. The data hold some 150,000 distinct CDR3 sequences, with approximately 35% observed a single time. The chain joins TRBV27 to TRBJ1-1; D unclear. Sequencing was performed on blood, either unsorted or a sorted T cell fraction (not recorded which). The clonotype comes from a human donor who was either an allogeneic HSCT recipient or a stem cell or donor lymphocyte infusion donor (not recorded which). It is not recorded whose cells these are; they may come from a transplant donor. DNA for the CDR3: TGTGCCAGCAGCAACTCTCGTGCCACTGAAGCTTTCTTT. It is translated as CASSNSRATEAFF.